These 16 T cell receptor beta chains were sequenced from one sample in a study of PD-1 blockade in classical Hodgkin lymphoma. All the patients suffered relapse after autologous stem cell transplantation, and brentuximab vedotin exposure differed. The data were produced by immunoSEQ multiplex PCR, yet TCRdb's version contains in-frame clones alone and is incomplete. The profile covers about 76,000 clones, with approximately 91% appearing a single time and about 20% taken by the ten largest. Sample: peripheral blood mononuclear cells (PBMCs), taken at baseline. The receptors were gathered from a human donor with classical Hodgkin lymphoma.

The chain is built from TRBV19 and TRBJ1-1; D is possibly TRBD1 (6 bases). The germline V gene has CDR1 LNHDA and CDR2 SQIVND (reference sequence). CDR3 length: 12 residues. Trimming stripped 8 bases from V and 7 bases from J, with 14 bases between. CDR3 protein: CASQLGGREAFF. The CDR3 DNA reads TGTGCCAGTCAACTCGGGGGGCGTGAAGCTTTCTTT.

The chain links TRBV5-1 to TRBJ2-7, with 7 bases matching TRBD1. The V gene's germline CDR1 is SGHRS and CDR2 YFSETQ. The CDR3 loop spans 14 amino acids. Germline trimming cut 3 bases from V and 3 bases from J; bases unmatched to any gene: 6. The CDR3 is CASSSTGPDYEQYF. The CDR3 DNA is TGCGCCAGCAGCTCGACAGGGCCAGACTACGAGCAGTACTTC.

The CDR3 region is CASSLVRDNGNEQFF. Here the CDR3 DNA reads TGTGCCAGCAGCTTGGTCCGGGACAATGGCAATGAGCAGTTCTTC. The gene calls are TRBV5-4 and TRBJ2-1, with D possibly being TRBD1 (6 bases). This CDR3 comprises 15 residues. V lost 0 bases and J lost 6, with 13 bases in between. From germline, CDR1 is SGHNT and CDR2 YYREEE (reference sequence).

The J gene is TRBJ2-7, the V gene TRBV6-1, with no clear D. This CDR3 comprises 13 residues. Trimming stripped 5 bases from V and 2 bases from J, with 10 bases between. CDR1 MNHNS and CDR2 SASEGT come from the germline V gene. The CDR3 sequence: CASSSYATYEQYF. DNA of the CDR3: TGTGCCAGCAGTTCCTACGCCACCTACGAGCAGTACTTC.

The CDR3 protein is CAWTMTGDSYEQYF. The DNA of the CDR3 is TGTGCCTGGACAATGACAGGGGACTCCTACGAGCAGTACTTC. This sequence joins TRBV30 and TRBJ2-7; the match to TRBD1 covers 8 bases. V lost 4 bases, J lost 0 bases, and 5 bases stayed unmatched. The V gene's germline CDR1 is GTSNPN and CDR2 SVGIG (reference sequence). The CDR3 is made up of 14 amino acids.

In this sample, this clone turned up once. This chain joins TRBV15 and TRBJ2-7; TRBD1 or TRBD2 may be the D gene (5 bases each). This CDR3 contains 15 residues. V was clipped by 0 bases and J by 6 bases, with 15 bases between them. Germline CDR1 LNHNV, CDR2 YYDKDF (reference sequence). The chain's CDR3 is CATSRDAGGIAEQYF. For the CDR3, the DNA is TGTGCCACCAGCAGAGATGCTGGGGGAATAGCCGAGCAGTACTTC.

This chain uses TRBV18 with TRBJ1-2; D may be TRBD1 (5 bases). Trimming removed 3 bases from V and 0 bases from J, with 11 bases in between. The CDR3 has 15 residues. The V gene's germline CDR1 is KGHSH and CDR2 LQKENI. The CDR3 loop is CASSPNRTPNYGYTF. In DNA form, the CDR3 reads TGTGCCAGCTCACCGAACAGGACTCCTAACTATGGCTACACCTTC.

Remarks on this clone: The germline gene is not matched at one end of the junction; a read error may be the cause. The chain links TRBV28 to TRBJ2-6; TRBD1 is a possible D gene (5 bases). CDR1 is MDHEN, CDR2 SYDVKM, per germline. This CDR3 region has 15 residues. The CDR3 protein is CASSSAGSGANVLTF. As DNA, the CDR3 is TGTGCCAGCAGTTCCGCAGGCTCTGGGGCCAACGTCTTGACTTTC.

This sequence joins TRBV2 and TRBJ1-5; D call uncertain. V lost 6 bases and J lost 12, with 12 bases in between. The CDR3 spans 11 residues. Germline V gene sequence: CDR1 SNHLY, CDR2 FYNNEI. CDR3 loop: CASRAGSGQHF. DNA for the CDR3: TGTGCCAGCAGGGCGGGATCCGGCCAGCATTTT. The variable domain in full, with the rest retrieved from reference TRBV2 and TRBJ1-5, is EPEVTQTPSHQVTQMGQEVILRCVPISNHLYFYWYRQILGQKVEFLVSFYNNEISEKSEIFDDQFSVERPDGSNFTLKIRSTKLEDSAMYFCASRAGSGQHFGDGTRLSIL.

The chain couples TRBV7-9 to TRBJ1-4; 8 bases are a match to TRBD1. Germline CDR1 is SEHNR and CDR2 is FQNEAQ (reference sequence). The CDR3 has 15 amino acids. J was trimmed by 1 base and V by 3 bases; bases with no gene match: 1. CDR3 in DNA: TGTGCCAGCAGCTTCGACAGGGGAACTAATGAAAAACTGTTTTTT. It translates to CASSFDRGTNEKLFF.

The chain is built from TRBV18 and TRBJ2-1, with 10 bases matching TRBD2. The CDR3 contains 15 residues. Germline loops: CDR1 KGHSH, CDR2 LQKENI. The V segment lost 3 bases and the J segment 5 bases; nucleotides outside the gene matches: 4. The CDR3 sequence is CASSPLAGGNNEQFF. The CDR3 DNA sequence: TGTGCCAGCTCACCCTTAGCGGGAGGAAACAATGAGCAGTTCTTC.

The chain employs TRBV28 and TRBJ2-4, with TRBD2 matching 16 bases. This CDR3 has 17 amino acids. CDR1 is MDHEN, CDR2 SYDVKM, per germline. After removal of 6 bases from V and 6 bases from J, the junction contained 8 bases not matched to a gene. The CDR3 protein is CASRGTSGRAAGNIQYF. As DNA, the CDR3 is TGTGCCAGCAGGGGGACTAGCGGGAGGGCTGCCGGAAACATTCAGTACTTC.

V usage is TRBV11-2 and J usage is TRBJ2-1; D gene ambiguous. The CDR3 spans 12 residues. V dropped 5 bases and J dropped 10 bases, with 12 bases sitting between them. Germline-derived CDR1 and CDR2 are SGHAT and FQNNGV. The CDR3 DNA sequence: TGTGCCAGCAGCCCAACGCAATGGGAGCAGTTCTTC. Translation: CASSPTQWEQFF.

The chain uses TRBV9 and TRBJ1-1; no firm D call. V dropped 0 bases and J dropped 0 bases, with 6 bases sitting between them. Germline V gene data show CDR1 as SGDLS and CDR2 as YYNGEE. CDR3 size: 14 residues. As DNA, the CDR3 is TGTGCCAGCAGCGTAGGGGCGATGAACACTGAAGCTTTCTTT. It is translated as CASSVGAMNTEAFF.

This chain uses TRBV15 with TRBJ2-3, with 11 bases aligning to TRBD2. Germline V gene sequence: CDR1 LNHNV, CDR2 YYDKDF (reference sequence). The junction had 9 bases not matched to a gene; V was cut back by 2 bases and J by 5 bases. The CDR3 consists of 17 residues. The CDR3 is CATSRSLAGGSGDTQYF. CDR3 sequence (DNA): TGTGCCACCAGCAGATCTCTAGCGGGAGGAAGTGGAGATACGCAGTATTTT.

A few counts support this clone. The CDR3 DNA reads as TGTGCCAGTAGGTGGGGGAGCTATGGCTACACCTTC. This encodes CASRWGSYGYTF. The chain recombines TRBV19 with TRBJ1-2, with D possibly being TRBD1 (5 bases). CDR1 is LNHDA, CDR2 SQIVND, per germline (reference sequence). The CDR3 covers 12 residues. V was cut by 6 bases and J by 4 bases, with 9 bases left in between.